A single sample is the source of the 3 T cell receptor beta chains below, sequenced in a study of cytomegalovirus exposure and HLA in healthy donors. Sequencing was performed with immunoSEQ multiplex PCR; in TCRdb, only in-frame clones are kept and a portion is missing. The sample gives tens of thousands of clones, 90% to 96% of which show up once; around 1.6% is in the top ten. Sequenced material: PBMCs. All receptors derive from a man aged 18 to 29 in good health and CMV-seropositive.

This chain connects TRBV7-2 to TRBJ1-1, with 11 bases aligning to TRBD1. With 5 bases clipped from V and 10 bases from J, the junction kept 3 bases outside the gene matches. Germline lookup yields CDR1 SGHTA and CDR2 FQGNSA. The CDR3 has 12 amino acids. CDR3 residues: CASSAGTGGAFF. For the CDR3, the DNA is TGTGCCAGCAGCGCCGGGACAGGGGGAGCTTTCTTT.

The chain combines TRBV15 with TRBJ1-2; D gene ambiguous. V was cut by 4 bases and J by 1 base, with 4 bases left in between. CDR1 and CDR2 from the germline V gene are LNHNV and YYDKDF (reference sequence). The CDR3 consists of 12 residues. CDR3: CATSTSNYGYTF. In nucleotides, the CDR3 is TGTGCCACCAGCACCAGTAACTATGGCTACACCTTC.

The genes are TRBV2 and TRBJ2-7, with 12 bases lining up with TRBD2. Germline loops: CDR1 SNHLY, CDR2 FYNNEI. The ends lost 4 bases at V and 6 bases at J; junction bases unmatched: 13. There are 17 residues in the CDR3. The CDR3 here is CASSVGLAGGPYGEQYF. The CDR3 coding sequence is TGTGCCAGCAGTGTAGGGCTAGCGGGAGGGCCGTACGGCGAGCAGTACTTC. Supplemented by reference TRBV2 and TRBJ2-7, the full variable domain reads EPEVTQTPSHQVTQMGQEVILRCVPISNHLYFYWYRQILGQKVEFLVSFYNNEISEKSEIFDDQFSVERPDGSNFTLKIRSTKLEDSAMYFCASSVGLAGGPYGEQYFGPGTRLTVT.